This T cell receptor beta chain was sequenced for a study of cytomegalovirus exposure and HLA in healthy donors. The ends lost 5 bases at V and 3 bases at J; junction bases unmatched: 9. The CDR3 is 15 amino acids. Germline CDR1 is SGHTA and CDR2 is FQGNSA. On this clone itself: As yet, its antigen is unknown.

60 Vbeta and 13 Jbeta primers were used in PCR. TCRdb's table, derived via immunoSEQ multiplex PCR, lists solely in-frame clones and lacks some. The table has some 150,000 clones, about 87% seen once. Overall study findings and caveats: Trimming of TCR beta V- and J-genes showed a link, identified in a later analysis, to a missense DCLRE1C variant.

Material for sequencing was PBMCs. The chain combines TRBV7-2 with TRBJ2-7; 8 nucleotides line up with TRBD2. This clonotype was sampled from a woman aged 30 to 39 in good health and CMV-seronegative. Written as DNA, the CDR3 is TGTGCCAGCAGCCTCAACGGGCTAGCGGGCTACGAGCAGTACTTC. Translated, it gives CASSLNGLAGYEQYF.